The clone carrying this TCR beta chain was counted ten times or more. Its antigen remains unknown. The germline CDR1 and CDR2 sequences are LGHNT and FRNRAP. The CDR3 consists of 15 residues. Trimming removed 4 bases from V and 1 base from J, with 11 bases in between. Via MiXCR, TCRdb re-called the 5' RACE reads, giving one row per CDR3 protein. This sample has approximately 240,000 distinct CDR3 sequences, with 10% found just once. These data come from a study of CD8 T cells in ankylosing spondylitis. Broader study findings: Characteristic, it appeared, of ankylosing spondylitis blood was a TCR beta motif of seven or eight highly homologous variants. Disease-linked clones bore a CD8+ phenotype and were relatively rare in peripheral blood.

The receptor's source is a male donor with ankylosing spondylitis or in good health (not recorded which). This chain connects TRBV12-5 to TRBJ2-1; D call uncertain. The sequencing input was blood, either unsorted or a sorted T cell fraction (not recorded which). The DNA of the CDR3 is TGTGCTAGTGGTTGGATATTTGGGTCCTACAATGAGCAGTTCTTC. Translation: CASGWIFGSYNEQFF.